Each of the 3 T cell receptor beta chains below was sequenced from the same sample in a study of cytomegalovirus exposure and HLA in healthy donors. 60 Vbeta and 13 Jbeta primers were used in PCR. Sequencing was performed with immunoSEQ multiplex PCR; in TCRdb, only in-frame clones are kept and a portion is missing. The profile shows about 170,000 clones, around two thirds of them singletons. Source material: PBMCs. The receptors originated from a middle-aged man in good health and CMV-seronegative.

As regards this clone: The junction shows a germline mismatch at one end, possibly a read error. The V call is TRBV7-9, the J call TRBJ1-1, with 7 bases matching TRBD1. Germline assignment: CDR1 SEHNR and CDR2 FQNEAQ (reference sequence). The CDR3 extends over 12 amino acids. CDR3 in DNA: TGTTCCAGCAGCGCATCACAGGGGGAAGCTTTCTTT. Its translation: CSSSASQGEAFF.

J is TRBJ2-5 and V is TRBV27; D is perhaps TRBD1 (6 bases). The CDR3 length is 15 residues. Germline V CDR1 and CDR2: MNHEY, SMNVEV (reference sequence). The V gene lost 5 bases and the J gene lost 2 bases, with 15 bases spanning the gap. Here the CDR3 DNA reads TGTGCCAGCAGTCCCATCGGGACAACTCAAGAGACCCAGTACTTC. Translated, it gives CASSPIGTTQETQYF.

The gene calls are TRBV4-1 and TRBJ2-3; 9 positions match TRBD1. The V gene end was trimmed by 4 bases and the J gene end by 5 bases; junction bases not matched to a gene: 7. The CDR3 has 15 residues. CDR1 and CDR2 from the germline V gene are MGHRA and YSYEKL. The CDR3 spells CASSPWTGDRDTQYF. For the CDR3, the DNA is TGCGCCAGCAGCCCTTGGACAGGGGATCGAGATACGCAGTATTTT.